These 10 T cell receptor beta chains were sequenced from one sample in a study of T cells after yellow fever vaccination (dated by TCRdb to the late 2010s). In the paper's terms, the treatment or condition label means: live attenuated yellow fever vaccine strain. Libraries came from 5' RACE. TCRdb names Illumina NovaSeq 6000 as the instrument used. TCRdb itself trimmed the public reads at Q25 with fastp, ran MiXCR and retained productive beta chains. Merged by CDR3 protein, the rows form single entries marked with the most common genes and DNA. The sample table shows 150,000 or so distinct CDR3 sequences, and around 9% are seen once. Under 40% of the sample is taken by the ten largest. The source material was CD8+ T cells sorted from PBMCs, sampled 45 days after the yellow fever booster vaccination. These receptors were taken from a man between 18 and 29 years old who received the YFV17D yellow fever vaccine.

This clonotype has at least ten counts. The gene calls are TRBV6-1 and TRBJ2-5, with TRBD2 identical over 8 bases. CDR3 length: 15 amino acids. In germline, CDR1 is MNHNS, CDR2 SASEGT. The trim removed 2 bases at V and 1 base at J, leaving 3 bases unmatched. The CDR3 spells CASSESAGGQETQYF. CDR3 DNA sequence: TGTGCCAGCAGTGAATCCGCGGGGGGCCAAGAGACCCAGTACTTC.

The chain couples TRBV9 to TRBJ1-3; D is possibly TRBD1 (5 bases). V lost 3 bases to trimming and J lost 2 bases, with 6 bases between them. This CDR3 has 13 residues. Germline lookup yields CDR1 SGDLS and CDR2 YYNGEE. The CDR3 bases are TGTGCCAGCAGCGGAGGGGCTGGAAACACCATATATTTT. This sequence encodes CASSGGAGNTIYF.

This clonotype was recorded at least ten times. This chain connects TRBV4-3 to TRBJ1-3; D remains unclear. Per germline, CDR1 LGHNA and CDR2 YSLEER. This CDR3 is 15 amino acids long. V shed 0 bases and J shed 0 bases, with 6 bases lying between them. The DNA of the CDR3 is TGCGCCAGCAGCCAAGATGGTGTCTCTGGAAACACCATATATTTT. Translating it yields CASSQDGVSGNTIYF.

This chain joins TRBV7-9 and TRBJ1-6, with 8 nucleotides matching TRBD1. V gave up 6 bases and J gave up 4 bases; unmatched junction bases: 8. This CDR3 has 16 amino acids. Germline V gene sequence: CDR1 SEHNR, CDR2 FQNEAQ (reference sequence). The DNA for the CDR3 is TGTGCCAGCAGGCCCGACAGGGGCTCTTATAATTCACCCCTCCACTTT. This encodes CASRPDRGSYNSPLHF. The full variable domain, completed using reference TRBV7-9 and TRBJ1-6, is DTGVSQNPRHKITKRGQNVTFRCDPISEHNRLYWYRQTLGQGPEFLTYFQNEAQLEKSRLLSDRFSAERPKGSFSTLEIQRTEQGDSAMYLCASRPDRGSYNSPLHFGNGTRLTVT.

This clonotype has only a few counts. The chain employs TRBV6-5 and TRBJ2-1; the D is unclear. The V and J ends lost 2 bases and 0 bases respectively, with 8 bases between them. This CDR3 has 15 residues. Germline-derived CDR1 and CDR2 are MNHEY and SVGAGI. The CDR3 sequence is CASSYKMSSYNEQFF. The CDR3 nucleotides read TGTGCCAGCAGTTACAAGATGAGCTCCTACAATGAGCAGTTCTTC.

The J gene is TRBJ2-1, the V gene TRBV4-1; perhaps TRBD2 as D (6 bases). The V end lost 4 bases, the J end lost 5 bases, and 21 bases lay between the germline ends. The CDR3 sequence is 17 residues long. Germline V gives CDR1 MGHRA, CDR2 YSYEKL. The CDR3 nucleotides read TGCGCCAGCAGCCGGACTATCCCCGGGACCACTAACAATGAGCAGTTCTTC. It translates to CASSRTIPGTTNNEQFF.

V usage is TRBV5-1 and J usage is TRBJ2-1, with D perhaps matching TRBD1 (6 bases). The germline V gene encodes CDR1 SGHRS and CDR2 YFSETQ. The CDR3 length is 14 residues. V dropped 0 bases and J dropped 7 bases, with 11 bases sitting between them. The CDR3 sequence: CASSLGRGGNEQFF. The CDR3 DNA is TGCGCCAGCAGCTTGGGCAGGGGCGGGAATGAGCAGTTCTTC.

V is TRBV7-2 and J is TRBJ2-5; D remains unclear. Germline CDR1 reads SGHTA; CDR2 reads FQGNSA. The CDR3 length is 15 residues. V lost 2 bases and J lost 1, with 11 bases in between. This CDR3 is CASSLTVTPQETQYF. The CDR3 bases are TGTGCCAGCAGCTTAACTGTAACCCCCCAAGAGACCCAGTACTTC.

The chain recombines TRBV4-1 with TRBJ1-1, with D maybe TRBD1 (6 bases). The CDR3 has 13 amino acids. Trimming cost V 3 bases and J 12 bases, with 17 bases left between them. Per the germline V gene, CDR1 is MGHRA and CDR2 is YSYEKL. The CDR3 DNA reads TGCGCCAGCAGCCAGGACAGTTTCCAAGGAACTTTCTTT. It codes for CASSQDSFQGTFF.

V is TRBV12-3 or TRBV12-4 and J is TRBJ2-1; TRBD1 agrees at 9 bases. This CDR3 has 15 residues. With V trimmed by 7 bases and J by 3 bases, 7 bases remained unmatched. The CDR3 region has the DNA TGTGCCAGCACCCTGCCGGGACAGGGCTACAATGAGCAGTTCTTC. This gives the protein CASTLPGQGYNEQFF.